The text below deals with one TCR beta chain. The antigen is undetermined. Busulfan-fludarabine conditioning, marrow transplant, and cyclophosphamide on days +3 and +4 were administered. The data are from a study of T cells after posttransplantation cyclophosphamide. In germline, CDR1 is SGHTA, CDR2 FQGTGA. The CDR3 extends over 17 amino acids. V shed 1 base and J shed 5 bases, with 17 bases lying between them. Generated by immunoSEQ multiplex PCR, the TCRdb table keeps only in-frame clones and is missing some. Of 12,000 or so clones listed, 80% to 90% are singletons. Study findings and constraints: Blood and skin or GI T cell repertoires showed limited TRB overlap. Later post-transplant blood repertoires were often dominated by donor CD8+ memory clones. TRB clonality was highly associated with recipient CMV seropositivity and reactivation.

The receptor was isolated from a female patient between 50 and 59 years old who received an allogeneic stem cell transplant from a related donor, was CMV-positive, and had no GVHD. Some T cells may be provided by the graft donor. This chain connects TRBV7-3 to TRBJ2-2; D is possibly TRBD2 (7 bases). This sample comprised PBMCs, obtained after allogeneic stem cell transplant with posttransplant cyclophosphamide. The CDR3 is CASSLMGAGAGTGELFF. In DNA, the CDR3 is TGTGCCAGCAGCTTAATGGGGGCGGGGGCCGGTACCGGGGAGCTGTTTTTT.